Shown below are 7 T cell receptor beta chains from a single sample sequenced in a study of blood T cell repertoires in COVID-19. Repertoires were generated with immunoSEQ multiplex PCR, while TCRdb's copy carries only in-frame clones and drops some. This table has about 370,000 clones, 89% appearing once. The sequencing input was peripheral blood. These receptors were collected from a woman younger than 45 with COVID-19, enrolled during active disease.

The J gene is TRBJ2-3, the V gene TRBV10-3; no clear D gene. Germline CDR1 ENHRY, CDR2 SYGVKD. This CDR3 contains 12 residues. V lost 0 bases, J lost 6 bases, and 4 bases lay in between. The CDR3 nucleotides are TGTGCCATCAGTGAGTCCCATGATACGCAGTATTTT. It encodes CAISESHDTQYF.

The chain recombines TRBV6-5 with TRBJ2-5; 9 bases align to TRBD2. The CDR3 totals 15 residues. V shed 0 bases and J 5 bases; nucleotides not matched to a gene: 4. CDR1 and CDR2 (germline): MNHEY, SVGAGI. The CDR3: CASSYSWRGGETQYF. The DNA for the CDR3 is TGTGCCAGCAGTTACTCATGGCGGGGGGGGGAGACCCAGTACTTC.

The J gene is TRBJ2-7, the V gene TRBV18; D gene uncertain. V dropped 2 bases and J dropped 2 bases, with 7 bases sitting between them. Germline CDR1 and CDR2: KGHSH and LQKENI. The CDR3 contains 13 residues. The CDR3 DNA is TGTGCCAGCTCACCAGGGCAGCCCTACGAGCAGTACGTC. It codes for CASSPGQPYEQYV.

V gene TRBV7-9 combines with J gene TRBJ1-2; D uncertain. Germline CDR1 is SEHNR and CDR2 is FQNEAQ (reference sequence). The V gene lost 5 bases and the J gene lost 4 bases, with 14 bases spanning the gap. CDR3 length: 14 amino acids. In DNA form, the CDR3 reads TGTGCCAGCAGCCAATCACAAGGAGGCTATGGCTACACCTTC. As protein: CASSQSQGGYGYTF. Full variable domain (remainder filled in from reference TRBV7-9 and TRBJ1-2): DTGVSQNPRHKITKRGQNVTFRCDPISEHNRLYWYRQTLGQGPEFLTYFQNEAQLEKSRLLSDRFSAERPKGSFSTLEIQRTEQGDSAMYLCASSQSQGGYGYTFGSGTRLTVV.

The chain links TRBV6-5 to TRBJ2-1; 13 bases fit TRBD2. There are 15 residues in the CDR3. After removal of 6 bases from V and 9 bases from J, the junction contained 8 bases not matched to a gene. Germline assignment: CDR1 MNHEY and CDR2 SVGAGI. The CDR3 reads CASRAWTSGGGEQFF. CDR3 sequence (DNA): TGTGCCAGCAGGGCTTGGACTAGCGGGGGCGGTGAGCAGTTCTTC.

The chain is built from TRBV6-2 or TRBV6-3 and TRBJ2-1; D not certain. The V gene's germline CDR1 is MNHEY and CDR2 SVGEGT. The CDR3 runs to 14 residues. V was trimmed by 6 bases and J by 5 bases, leaving 14 bases between them. The CDR3 reads CASSPRRLNNEQFF. DNA of the CDR3: TGTGCCAGCAGCCCGAGGCGACTTAACAATGAGCAGTTCTTC.

In the case of this clone: The sample holds other DNA sequences that translate to the same CDR3. This rearrangement joins TRBV28 to TRBJ2-7; D is undetermined. Trimming took 4 bases from V and 3 from J, leaving 4 bases between them. From germline, CDR1 is MDHEN and CDR2 SYDVKM. CDR3 length equals 11 residues. CDR3 protein: CASSSNYEQYV. CDR3 DNA: TGTGCCAGCAGTTCAAACTACGAGCAGTACGTC.